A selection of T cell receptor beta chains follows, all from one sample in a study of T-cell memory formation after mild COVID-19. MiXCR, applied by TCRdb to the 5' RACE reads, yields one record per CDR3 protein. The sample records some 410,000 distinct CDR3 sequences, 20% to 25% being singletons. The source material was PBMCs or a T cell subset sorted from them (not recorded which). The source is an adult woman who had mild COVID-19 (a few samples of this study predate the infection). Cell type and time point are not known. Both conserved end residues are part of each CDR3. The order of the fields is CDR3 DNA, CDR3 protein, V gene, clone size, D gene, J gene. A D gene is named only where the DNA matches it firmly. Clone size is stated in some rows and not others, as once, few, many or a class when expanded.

CDR3 DNA: TGTGCCAGCAGCCCCTTGTCGCGGGAGGTGGGTGAGCAGTTCTTC
CDR3 protein: CASSPLSREVGEQFF
V gene: TRBV3-1
clone size: .
D gene: TRBD2
J gene: TRBJ2-1

CDR3 DNA: TGCAGCGTTGAACCCGAGGCTAACTATGGCTACACCTTC
CDR3 protein: CSVEPEANYGYTF
V gene: TRBV29-1
clone size: .
D gene: .
J gene: TRBJ1-2

CDR3 DNA: TGTGCCAGCAGTAAAGGCTTGGGGATTTCCCGAGGCACCTTC
CDR3 protein: CASSKGLGISRGTF
V gene: TRBV21-1
clone size: few
D gene: .
J gene: TRBJ1-2

CDR3 DNA: TGTGCCAGCAGTGAAGCAGGGGTGTGGGAAAAACTGTTTTTT
CDR3 protein: CASSEAGVWEKLFF
V gene: TRBV2
clone size: few
D gene: .
J gene: TRBJ1-4

CDR3 DNA: TGTGCCAGTAGTATAGGGGGCACCAACTATGGCTACACCTTC
CDR3 protein: CASSIGGTNYGYTF
V gene: TRBV19
clone size: .
D gene: .
J gene: TRBJ1-2

CDR3 DNA: TGCGCCAGCAGCCCGGCCGTTATAACTTCTGGGGCCAACGTCCTGACTTTC
CDR3 protein: CASSPAVITSGANVLTF
V gene: TRBV4-1
clone size: .
D gene: .
J gene: TRBJ2-6

CDR3 DNA: TGCGCCAGCAGCTTCTCGGACAGTGGAAACACCATATATTTT
CDR3 protein: CASSFSDSGNTIYF
V gene: TRBV5-1
clone size: few
D gene: .
J gene: TRBJ1-3

CDR3 DNA: TGCGCCAGCAGCTTGGGGAGATCGGTGGGACAGGGAGTCCGCGAGCAGTACTTC
CDR3 protein: CASSLGRSVGQGVREQYF
V gene: TRBV5-1
clone size: .
D gene: TRBD1
J gene: TRBJ2-7

CDR3 DNA: TGCAGTGCTAATCTAGGGGGAAACACCATATATTTT
CDR3 protein: CSANLGGNTIYF
V gene: TRBV20-1
clone size: few
D gene: .
J gene: TRBJ1-3

CDR3 DNA: TGTGCCAGCAGTTACAGGGGCCAAGTTGGCGGCTACACCTTC
CDR3 protein: CASSYRGQVGGYTF
V gene: TRBV6-2/TRBV6-3
clone size: .
D gene: .
J gene: TRBJ1-2

CDR3 DNA: TGTGCCAGCAGCCAGACAGGGCGTGGGCAGTACTTC
CDR3 protein: CASSQTGRGQYF
V gene: TRBV25-1
clone size: few
D gene: TRBD1
J gene: TRBJ2-7

CDR3 DNA: TGTGCCAGCAGCGTCGCGGAGAACACTGAAGCTTTCTTT
CDR3 protein: CASSVAENTEAFF
V gene: TRBV7-9
clone size: few
D gene: .
J gene: TRBJ1-1

CDR3 DNA: TGTGCCAGCAGTTACTCGGCACTAGAACGGGGGGTCCGGCTTTGGGAGCAGTACTTC
CDR3 protein: CASSYSALERGVRLWEQYF
V gene: TRBV6-5
clone size: .
D gene: TRBD2
J gene: TRBJ2-7

CDR3 DNA: TGCAGTGCACCTGGACAGTCGAACACTGAAGCTTTCTTT
CDR3 protein: CSAPGQSNTEAFF
V gene: TRBV20-1
clone size: .
D gene: .
J gene: TRBJ1-1

CDR3 DNA: TGTGCCAGCTCCCAGGGGGACAATGAGCAGTTCTTC
CDR3 protein: CASSQGDNEQFF
V gene: TRBV18
clone size: .
D gene: TRBD1
J gene: TRBJ2-1

CDR3 DNA: TGTGCCAGCAGCCCCGGAGCGAATTCACCCCTCCACTTT
CDR3 protein: CASSPGANSPLHF
V gene: TRBV7-9
clone size: .
D gene: .
J gene: TRBJ1-6

CDR3 DNA: TGTGCCAGCAGTTTTGAGGGAAACACCATATATTTT
CDR3 protein: CASSFEGNTIYF
V gene: TRBV12-3/TRBV12-4
clone size: few
D gene: .
J gene: TRBJ1-3

CDR3 DNA: TGCGCCAGCAGCTTGGATTATCGACAGGGGGCTTCACCCCTCCACTTT
CDR3 protein: CASSLDYRQGASPLHF
V gene: TRBV5-1
clone size: .
D gene: TRBD1
J gene: TRBJ1-6

CDR3 DNA: TGTGCCAGCAGTTCAGGGGGACATAAGGTCCTAAACTATGGCTACACCTTC
CDR3 protein: CASSSGGHKVLNYGYTF
V gene: TRBV27
clone size: few
D gene: TRBD1
J gene: TRBJ1-2

CDR3 DNA: TGCGCCAGCAGCCAGGACCGGGTCCAACGCCTCCACCGCACCGGGGAGCTGTTTTTT
CDR3 protein: CASSQDRVQRLHRTGELFF
V gene: TRBV4-1
clone size: few
D gene: .
J gene: TRBJ2-2

CDR3 DNA: TGTGCCACCAGTGATTCCTTGGACGAGCAGTACTTC
CDR3 protein: CATSDSLDEQYF
V gene: TRBV24-1
clone size: few
D gene: .
J gene: TRBJ2-7

CDR3 DNA: TGTGCCAGCAGCCCCCGCCCCGGACTAGCGGGAGCTTCAGATACGCAGTATTTT
CDR3 protein: CASSPRPGLAGASDTQYF
V gene: TRBV4-2
clone size: .
D gene: TRBD2
J gene: TRBJ2-3

CDR3 DNA: TGTGCCAGCAACCCAGCGGGGGGGCTCACAGATACGCAGTATTTT
CDR3 protein: CASNPAGGLTDTQYF
V gene: TRBV6-5
clone size: .
D gene: TRBD2
J gene: TRBJ2-3

CDR3 DNA: TGTGCCTGGAGCGCCAGCCTTATCCGGTATGGCTACACCTTC
CDR3 protein: CAWSASLIRYGYTF
V gene: TRBV30
clone size: .
D gene: .
J gene: TRBJ1-2

CDR3 DNA: TGCAGTGCTAGAGGCAGGACTTCCAATGAGCAGTTCTTC
CDR3 protein: CSARGRTSNEQFF
V gene: TRBV20-1
clone size: few
D gene: .
J gene: TRBJ2-1

CDR3 DNA: TGTGCCTGGAGTGTCCCGAGCGGGAGGGCCGAAAGGGAGCAGTACTTC
CDR3 protein: CAWSVPSGRAEREQYF
V gene: TRBV30
clone size: .
D gene: TRBD2
J gene: TRBJ2-7